Shown below are 11 T cell receptor beta chains from a single sample sequenced in a study of blood T cell repertoires in COVID-19. The protocol was immunoSEQ multiplex PCR, while the TCRdb copy is restricted to in-frame clones and leaves out a portion. Among 250,000 to 350,000 clones listed, approximately 86% were seen once. The source material was peripheral blood. The receptors derive from a young woman who had recovered from COVID-19.

This chain's CDR3 is CASSIQTGPRVGYTF. CDR3 nucleotide sequence: TGTGCCAGCAGTATTCAAACAGGACCCAGGGTCGGCTACACCTTC. This chain links TRBV7-2 with TRBJ1-2, with TRBD1 as a possible D gene (5 bases). The CDR3 has 15 amino acids. Germline CDR1 is SGHTA and CDR2 is FQGNSA. V was trimmed by 6 bases and J by 8 bases, leaving 22 bases between them.

The rearrangement uses TRBV5-1 and TRBJ2-7, with a tentative D call TRBD1 (5 bases). CDR3 length equals 14 residues. CDR1 and CDR2 from the germline V gene are SGHRS and YFSETQ. V lost 0 bases and J 1 base, leaving 8 bases between the germline ends. CDR3 sequence (DNA): TGCGCCAGCAGCTTGGAAGCAGGGTCCTACGAGCAGTACTTC. Translation gives CASSLEAGSYEQYF.

This clone was counted once. The chain carries TRBV9 and TRBJ2-1; tentative D call: TRBD2 (5 bases). The CDR3 is 14 residues long. Germline CDR1 is SGDLS and CDR2 is YYNGEE. The V end lost 3 bases, the J end lost 5 bases, and 12 bases lay between the germline ends. CDR3 nucleotide sequence: TGTGCCAGCAGCGCTAGCCGTCCTAACAATGAGCAGTTCTTC. Translation: CASSASRPNNEQFF.

J is TRBJ1-5 and V is TRBV6-2 or TRBV6-3, with unresolved D. The CDR3 is 14 residues long. Trimming removed 0 bases from V and 5 bases from J, with 8 bases in between. CDR1 MNHEY and CDR2 SVGEGT come from the germline V gene. CDR3 DNA: TGTGCCAGCAGTTACTCGAGGGATGATCAGCCCCAGCATTTT. Its protein is CASSYSRDDQPQHF.

In this sample, this clone turned up many times. The chain joins TRBV28 to TRBJ2-6; the D gene is possibly TRBD1 (5 bases). Trimming took off 5 bases at V and 0 bases at J, with 5 bases between the two ends. Germline CDR1 is MDHEN and CDR2 is SYDVKM. The CDR3 has 14 residues. The CDR3 DNA reads as TGTGCCAGCAGTGACAGCTCTGGGGCCAACGTCCTGACTTTC. This translates into CASSDSSGANVLTF.

The J gene is TRBJ2-3, the V gene TRBV3-1 (or the pseudogene TRBV3-2); D may be TRBD2 (6 bases). Between the trimmed V and J ends, which lost 0 bases and 4 bases, there was a span of 11 bases. Germline CDR1 LGHDT, CDR2 YNNKEL (reference sequence). CDR3 size: 15 residues. The CDR3: CASSQERGIADTQYF. Written as DNA, the CDR3 is TGTGCCAGCAGCCAAGAACGGGGGATCGCAGATACGCAGTATTTT.

This rearrangement joins TRBV10-2 to TRBJ1-4, with D possibly being TRBD1 (6 bases). The CDR3 has 16 amino acids. Deletions cut 2 bases from V and 5 bases from J, with 15 bases between. Looked up from germline, CDR1 is WSHSY and CDR2 is SAAADI. CDR3 sequence: CASSETGRTDNEKLFF. DNA for the CDR3: TGCGCCAGCAGTGAGACCGGGCGGACAGACAATGAAAAACTGTTTTTT.

The J gene is TRBJ2-7, the V gene TRBV10-3; 8 positions agree with TRBD1. Germline CDR1 ENHRY, CDR2 SYGVKD. Germline trimming cut 2 bases from V and 6 bases from J; bases unmatched to any gene: 18. The CDR3 runs to 18 residues. The CDR3 nucleotides are TGTGCCATCAGTGAGGCTAGGTCAGGGGGCGGCGGGCTTAGCGAGCAGTACTTC. Translating it yields CAISEARSGGGGLSEQYF.

A word on this clone: This CDR3 is also generated by other DNA sequences in the sample. The V call is TRBV18, the J call TRBJ2-7; 7 bases agree with TRBD1. Germline V gives CDR1 KGHSH, CDR2 LQKENI. The CDR3 is made up of 15 amino acids. V lost 2 bases and J lost 0; bases outside the gene matches: 4. CDR3 protein: CASSPSRDSSYEQYF. CDR3 DNA sequence: TGTGCCAGCTCACCAAGTCGGGACAGCTCCTACGAGCAGTACTTC.

V gene TRBV2 combines with J gene TRBJ2-1; D is perhaps TRBD1 (6 bases). The CDR3 is 12 residues long. Germline V gene sequence: CDR1 SNHLY, CDR2 FYNNEI. Trimming removed 6 bases from V and 12 bases from J, with 15 bases in between. CDR3 region: CASSLNRVSQFF. The CDR3 region has the DNA TGTGCCAGCAGCCTCAACAGGGTCTCGCAGTTCTTC.

This clone was observed a few times. Other DNA variants within this sample encode the same CDR3. This chain's CDR3 is CASSPAGDTEAFF. CDR3 bases: TGTGCCAGCTCACCGGCAGGGGACACTGAAGCTTTCTTT. The chain links TRBV18 to TRBJ1-1, with D maybe TRBD1 (6 bases). With 3 bases removed from V and 3 bases from J, the gap between germline ends came to 8 bases. The CDR3 sequence is 13 residues long. CDR1 is KGHSH and CDR2 is LQKENI in the germline V gene.